Listed here is a single T cell receptor beta chain. What it binds is unknown. Time point specified: newly diagnosed, previously untreated cHL patient sample. Acting as the comparison were PBMCs from newly diagnosed, untreated classical Hodgkin lymphoma. Generated by immunoSEQ multiplex PCR, the TCRdb table keeps only in-frame clones and is missing some. Among approximately 70,000 clones listed, 85% to 95% were seen once. The length of the CDR3 is 15 residues. Germline lookup yields CDR1 SGHDN and CDR2 FVKESK. Trimming took off 0 bases at V and 2 bases at J, with 11 bases between the two ends. This sample was included in a study of PD-1 blockade in classical Hodgkin lymphoma. Study-wide points: Newly diagnosed patients were said to have less baseline TCR diversity than healthy donors did.

The sample consisted of peripheral blood mononuclear cells (PBMCs). The receptor was derived from a human donor with classical Hodgkin lymphoma. This chain links TRBV14 with TRBJ2-7; no clear D gene. Written as DNA, the CDR3 is TGTGCCAGCAGCCAAGAGTTTGGCGGAACCTACGAGCAGTACTTC. Its protein product is CASSQEFGGTYEQYF.